A single sample is the source of the 22 T cell receptor beta chains below, sequenced in a study of blood T cells in healthy people across ages. Together with a sample-barcoded 5' primer, a J-beta primer mix was included in a second PCR lasting roughly 6 to 12 cycles. Using its own MiXCR run on the 5' RACE reads, TCRdb lists one record per CDR3 protein. Of roughly 1.4 million distinct CDR3 sequences listed, roughly 60% were seen once; the top ten hold roughly 7%. Input material: blood. Every receptor here comes from a man aged 18 to 29 in good health.

The rearrangement uses TRBV7-2 and TRBJ2-7; D gene unclear. Between the trimmed V and J ends, which lost 5 bases and 2 bases, there was a span of 10 bases. The CDR3 extends over 13 amino acids. CDR1 is SGHTA, CDR2 FQGNSA, per germline. CDR3 DNA sequence: TGTGCCAGCAGCAACCGGGTGACCTACGAGCAGTACTTC. It yields the protein CASSNRVTYEQYF.

This clonotype was picked up one time. The gene calls are TRBV4-1 and TRBJ2-7; no definite D call. Germline CDR1 reads MGHRA; CDR2 reads YSYEKL. Trimming shortened V by 1 base and J by 5 bases, and 15 bases separated the two germline ends. CDR3 length: 15 residues. The CDR3 nucleotides read TGCGCCAGCAGCCAAGTTGAGGTTGGGGTGCACGAGCAGTACTTC. Translating gives CASSQVEVGVHEQYF.

V is TRBV4-1 and J is TRBJ1-3; D uncertain. This CDR3 is built from 12 residues. Looked up from germline, CDR1 is MGHRA and CDR2 is YSYEKL. V gave up 0 bases and J gave up 7 bases, with 4 bases separating them. CDR3 nucleotide sequence: TGCGCCAGCAGCCAAGACACGAACACCATATATTTT. Amino acid sequence: CASSQDTNTIYF.

The V gene is TRBV7-2, the J gene TRBJ2-7; D is perhaps TRBD2 (5 bases). V was trimmed by 7 bases and J by 5 bases, leaving 21 bases between them. This CDR3 has 15 amino acids. Germline V gene data show CDR1 as SGHTA and CDR2 as FQGNSA. The CDR3 DNA sequence: TGTGCCAGCACCCCTAGCAGAGGCCTCCTGAACGAGCAGTACTTC. It translates to CASTPSRGLLNEQYF.

This chain uses TRBV15 with TRBJ1-1; no firm D call. V lost 0 bases and J lost 0, with 11 bases in between. This CDR3 has 16 amino acids. Germline values: CDR1 LNHNV, CDR2 YYDKDF (reference sequence). CDR3 loop: CATSRDLRVMNTEAFF. CDR3 nucleotide sequence: TGTGCCACCAGCAGAGATCTTCGGGTTATGAACACTGAAGCTTTCTTT.

This clonotype occurred once. The V call is TRBV2, the J call TRBJ2-2, with 9 bases lining up with TRBD1. This CDR3 is built from 14 residues. The germline V gene has CDR1 SNHLY and CDR2 FYNNEI. The V and J ends lost 11 bases and 4 bases, in that order; junction bases with no gene match: 8. The CDR3, as DNA: TGTGCCTGCATGGAGACAGGGGGCACCGGGGAGCTGTTTTTT. Amino acids: CACMETGGTGELFF.

This clonotype was seen only a few times. Written as DNA, the CDR3 is TGTGCCAGCAGCTTGTTTGCTCGAGAGACCCAGTACTTC. Translated, it gives CASSLFARETQYF. The chain is built from TRBV7-2 and TRBJ2-5; no clear D. The CDR3 consists of 13 residues. Germline CDR1 and CDR2: SGHTA and FQGNSA. V was shortened by 3 bases and J by 4 bases, with 9 bases between the two germline ends.

The chain is built from TRBV20-1 and TRBJ1-2; D is perhaps TRBD1 (5 bases). Trimming removed 6 bases from V and 4 bases from J, with 12 bases in between. This CDR3 is built from 12 residues. Germline CDR1 and CDR2: DFQATT and SNEGSKA (reference sequence). CDR3 region: CSAGGQGYGYTF. As DNA, the CDR3 is TGCAGTGCCGGGGGTCAGGGCTATGGCTACACCTTC.

The genes are TRBV12-3 or TRBV12-4 and TRBJ2-3; 13 bases are a match to TRBD2. Germline trimming cut 5 bases from V and 4 bases from J; bases unmatched to any gene: 3. This CDR3 spans 15 amino acids. CDR3 nucleotide sequence: TGTGCCAGCAGTCTAACTAGCGGGAGGGCAGATACGCAGTATTTT. It codes for CASSLTSGRADTQYF.

Note on this clonotype: One end of the junction fails to match germline, which may point to a read error. This rearrangement joins TRBV4-1 to TRBJ2-5; D is perhaps TRBD2 (5 bases). This CDR3 has 18 amino acids. Per germline, CDR1 MGHRA and CDR2 YSYEKL. CDR3 loop: CAGSQGWRGPSLQETQYF. The CDR3 DNA is TGCGCCGGCAGCCAAGGGTGGCGAGGGCCTTCCCTCCAAGAGACCCAGTACTTC.

This clonotype has only a few counts. This rearrangement joins TRBV30 to TRBJ2-7; unclear D gene. Germline V gene sequence: CDR1 GTSNPN, CDR2 SVGIG (reference sequence). CDR3 length equals 14 residues. V lost 3 bases and J 5 bases, leaving 17 bases between the germline ends. DNA for the CDR3: TGTGCCTGGAGCCGGTCGGAGTCTGGGAACGAGCAGTACTTC. Amino acids: CAWSRSESGNEQYF.

This chain joins TRBV20-1 and TRBJ1-6; D gene uncertain. The germline CDR1 and CDR2 sequences are DFQATT and SNEGSKA (reference sequence). This CDR3 spans 16 amino acids. V gave up 1 base and J gave up 2 bases, with 12 bases separating them. The CDR3 nucleotides are TGCAGTGCTAGAGGAAGAGGCACTCCCTATAATTCACCCCTCCACTTT. Translation: CSARGRGTPYNSPLHF.

This clonotype was seen once. DNA for the CDR3: TGTGCCACCTCCGCCCCGTACACAGATACGCAGTATTTT. Translation: CATSAPYTDTQYF. This rearrangement joins TRBV2 to TRBJ2-3; D gene ambiguous. Trimming took off 10 bases at V and 2 bases at J, with 13 bases between the two ends. There are 13 residues in the CDR3. The V gene's germline CDR1 is SNHLY and CDR2 FYNNEI.

This clonotype was found a few times. The gene calls are TRBV4-1 and TRBJ1-2; D is ambiguous. V was trimmed by 1 base and J by 5 bases, leaving 11 bases between them. CDR1 is MGHRA, CDR2 YSYEKL, per germline. The CDR3 is made up of 14 amino acids. CDR3 loop: CASSQGLLGYGYTF. In nucleotides, the CDR3 is TGCGCCAGCAGCCAAGGGCTGCTGGGATATGGCTACACCTTC.

The genes are TRBV4-2 and TRBJ2-3; 11 nucleotides align to TRBD2. Trimming removed 3 bases from V and 2 bases from J; junction bases left unmatched: 4. The CDR3 runs to 16 residues. CDR1 is LGHNA, CDR2 YNFKEQ, per germline. CDR3 protein: CASSHTSGGNTDTQYF. The CDR3 DNA reads as TGTGCCAGCAGCCACACTAGCGGGGGTAACACAGATACGCAGTATTTT.

This clonotype was seen once. The rearrangement uses TRBV12-3 or TRBV12-4 and TRBJ2-5; 7 nucleotides match TRBD1. The DNA end is a closer match to TRBJ2-7, so the J assignment may be wrong. The CDR3 covers 13 residues. The CDR3 nucleotides are TGTGCCAGCTCCGGGACAGTGTACCACGAGCAGTACTTC. Encoded protein: CASSGTVYHEQYF.

This clonotype was counted a few times. V usage is TRBV29-1 and J usage is TRBJ2-7; D remains unclear. Germline values: CDR1 SQVTM, CDR2 ANQGSEA. V was trimmed by 6 bases and J by 3 bases, leaving 9 bases between them. CDR3 size: 11 residues. Here the CDR3 DNA reads TGCAGCGTGGGCACAAACTACGAGCAGTACTTC. Amino acids: CSVGTNYEQYF.

The chain employs TRBV10-3 and TRBJ2-7, with D maybe TRBD1 (6 bases). V lost 3 bases to trimming and J lost 5 bases, with 11 bases between them. This CDR3 contains 13 residues. Looked up from germline, CDR1 is ENHRY and CDR2 is SYGVKD. The CDR3 nucleotides read TGTGCCATCAGTGATTCTCAGGGGAACGAGCAGTACTTC. Protein product: CAISDSQGNEQYF.

The chain uses TRBV20-1 and TRBJ2-3, with TRBD2 identical over 7 bases. Germline CDR1 reads DFQATT; CDR2 reads SNEGSKA (reference sequence). V was clipped by 8 bases and J by 4 bases; unmatched bases: 6. This CDR3 has 12 amino acids. Here the CDR3 DNA reads TGCAGTACCGTAGCGGGCGCAGATACGCAGTATTTT. Translating gives CSTVAGADTQYF.

V usage is TRBV14 and J usage is TRBJ2-3, with 8 bases aligning to TRBD1. The V and J ends lost 4 bases and 5 bases, in that order; junction bases with no gene match: 5. The CDR3 sequence is 14 residues long. In germline, CDR1 is SGHDN, CDR2 FVKESK. CDR3 region: CASSRQGRGDTQYF. As DNA, the CDR3 is TGTGCCAGCAGCCGACAGGGGCGAGGAGATACGCAGTATTTT.

The chain employs TRBV4-2 and TRBJ2-1; 8 nucleotides match TRBD2. After removal of 4 bases from V and 3 bases from J, the junction contained 5 bases not matched to a gene. There are 15 residues in the CDR3. Germline V CDR1 and CDR2: LGHNA, YNFKEQ. The CDR3 coding sequence is TGTGCCAGCAGCCGACAGACTAGCGTCTACAATGAGCAGTTCTTC. This codes for CASSRQTSVYNEQFF.

The rearrangement joins TRBV29-1 to TRBJ2-4; TRBD2 matches at 11 bases. The tail of the sequence fits TRBJ2-7 better, so the J call may be wrong. This CDR3 spans 13 amino acids. The V gene's germline CDR1 is SQVTM and CDR2 ANQGSEA. The CDR3 DNA reads as TGCAGCGTCCTAGGGACTAGCGGCTACGAGCAGTACTTC. Its protein is CSVLGTSGYEQYF.